The 21 T cell receptor beta chains presented below share a single source sample, sequenced in a study of cytomegalovirus exposure and HLA in healthy donors. PCR employed 60 Vbeta and 13 Jbeta primers. Method: immunoSEQ multiplex PCR; TCRdb's copy keeps in-frame clones and lacks some. Of 150,000 to 200,000 clones listed, approximately 84% are singletons. Source material: PBMCs. The receptors shown here come from a girl aged 10-17 years in good health and CMV-seropositive.

This clone came up a few times. This sequence joins TRBV28 and TRBJ2-7; 7 bases map to TRBD1. Per the germline V gene, CDR1 is MDHEN and CDR2 is SYDVKM. This CDR3 comprises 14 residues. J was trimmed by 4 bases and V by 6 bases; bases with no gene match: 9. The CDR3 loop reads CASSPRGRRYEQYF. CDR3 coding DNA: TGTGCCAGCAGCCCTAGGGGGCGGAGGTACGAGCAGTACTTC. Supplemented by reference TRBV28 and TRBJ2-7, the full variable domain reads DVKVTQSSRYLVKRTGEKVFLECVQDMDHENMFWYRQDPGLGLRLIYFSYDVKMKEKGDIPEGYSVSREKKERFSLILESASTNQTSMYLCASSPRGRRYEQYFGPGTRLTVT.

The rearrangement links TRBV7-3 to TRBJ2-7; D possibly corresponds to TRBD1 (6 bases). The ends were cut back, 5 bases at V and 0 bases at J, with 17 bases in the middle. Germline V gene sequence: CDR1 SGHTA, CDR2 FQGTGA. This CDR3 comprises 16 residues. The DNA of the CDR3 is TGTGCCAGCAGCCCCAGACAGGCCGATTCCTCCTACGAGCAGTACTTC. It codes for CASSPRQADSSYEQYF.

V gene TRBV30 combines with J gene TRBJ2-1, with a tentative D call TRBD1 (6 bases). Per germline, CDR1 GTSNPN and CDR2 SVGIG (reference sequence). The CDR3 is 14 residues long. Trimming took off 5 bases at V and 0 bases at J, with 11 bases between the two ends. CDR3 nucleotides: TGTGCCTGGCAAACAGGGTTCTCCTACAATGAGCAGTTCTTC. As protein: CAWQTGFSYNEQFF.

V is TRBV19 and J is TRBJ2-3; TRBD1 is a possible D gene (6 bases). The CDR3 is 14 residues long. The V gene lost 4 bases and the J gene lost 2 bases, with 10 bases spanning the gap. Germline CDR1 is LNHDA and CDR2 is SQIVND (reference sequence). This chain's CDR3 is CASSSGQNTDTQYF. CDR3 nucleotide sequence: TGTGCCAGTAGTAGCGGACAGAACACAGATACGCAGTATTTT. The full variable domain, completed using reference TRBV19 and TRBJ2-3, is DGGITQSPKYLFRKEGQNVTLSCEQNLNHDAMYWYRQDPGQGLRLIYYSQIVNDFQKGDIAEGYSVSREKKESFPLTVTSAQKNPTAFYLCASSSGQNTDTQYFGPGTRLTVL.

The chain recombines TRBV19 with TRBJ2-4; TRBD2 is a possible D gene (5 bases). From germline, CDR1 is LNHDA and CDR2 SQIVND (reference sequence). The CDR3 loop spans 16 amino acids. V was cut by 2 bases and J by 7 bases, with 18 bases left in between. The CDR3 spells CASSILSPRGVNIQYF. The CDR3 DNA reads TGTGCCAGTAGTATATTATCACCCCGGGGTGTGAACATTCAGTACTTC.

The chain has TRBV21-1 and TRBJ1-1; the D call in the table, TRBD1, was not verified against the DNA. TRBV21-1 has pseudogene status. CDR3 length: 18 amino acids. CDR3 loop: CASSKTLRRHRMNTEAFF. CDR3 DNA sequence: TGTGCCAGCAGCAAAACATTAAGGCGACACAGGATGAACACTGAAGCTTTCTTT.

This sequence joins TRBV19 and TRBJ2-7, with 8 bases aligning to TRBD1. CDR1 is LNHDA and CDR2 is SQIVND in the germline V gene (reference sequence). The CDR3 runs to 13 residues. J gave up 7 bases and V 3 bases, and 5 bases lay outside the gene matches. The DNA of the CDR3 is TGTGCCAGTAGTATGGCAGGGGGCAGGGAGCAGTACTTC. Amino acid sequence: CASSMAGGREQYF.

This clone was detected only once. The chain employs TRBV5-1 and TRBJ1-2, with 7 nucleotides matching TRBD1. Per the germline V gene, CDR1 is SGHRS and CDR2 is YFSETQ. V lost 0 bases, J lost 5 bases, and 1 base stayed unmatched. The CDR3 is 13 residues long. The CDR3 sequence is CASSLAQGYGYTF. DNA of the CDR3: TGCGCCAGCAGCTTGGCACAGGGGTATGGCTACACCTTC.

The chain combines TRBV5-1 with TRBJ1-4, with D maybe TRBD1 (6 bases). V was trimmed by 0 bases and J by 0 bases, leaving 9 bases between them. Looked up from germline, CDR1 is SGHRS and CDR2 is YFSETQ. This CDR3 has 16 amino acids. CDR3 bases: TGCGCCAGCAGCTTGGTACAGGGTGCAACTAATGAAAAACTGTTTTTT. This gives the protein CASSLVQGATNEKLFF.

As regards this clone: The limits of the CDR3 on the DNA are not certain, so only TCRdb's listed CDR3 is given. This chain uses TRBV11-2 with TRBJ2-7; the DNA was not compared with TRBD1, the D call given in the table. From germline, CDR1 is SGHAT and CDR2 FQNNGV. The CDR3 is made up of 16 amino acids, end residues included. The CDR3 loop is CASSFGPGAGGYEQYF.

The table lists this clone with a few counts. The CDR3 sequence is CASSEEIGGTGTAFF. CDR3 bases: TGTGCCAGCAGTGAAGAGATAGGGGGGACAGGGACGGCTTTCTTT. The chain joins TRBV6-1 to TRBJ1-1, with 9 bases matching TRBD1. V lost 1 base, J lost 11 bases, and 11 bases stayed unmatched. The CDR3 is 15 residues long. Germline V gene sequence: CDR1 MNHNS, CDR2 SASEGT.

V usage is TRBV4-2 and J usage is TRBJ1-5, with 10 nucleotides matching TRBD1. This CDR3 has 15 residues. Trimming removed 0 bases from V and 7 bases from J; junction bases left unmatched: 3. CDR1 is LGHNA and CDR2 is YNFKEQ in the germline V gene. The CDR3 here is CASSQDEDRGQPQHF. CDR3 DNA: TGTGCCAGCAGCCAAGATGAGGACAGGGGGCAGCCCCAGCATTTT.

The chain links TRBV12-5 to TRBJ1-1; D may be TRBD1 (6 bases). The germline V gene has CDR1 LGHNT and CDR2 FRNRAP. This CDR3 region has 14 residues. Deletions cut 5 bases from V and 1 base from J, with 11 bases between. This CDR3 is CASGRTVKNTEAFF. The DNA of the CDR3 is TGTGCTAGTGGTCGGACAGTTAAGAACACTGAAGCTTTCTTT. The variable domain in full, with the rest retrieved from reference TRBV12-5 and TRBJ1-1, is DARVTQTPRHKVTEMGQEVTMRCQPILGHNTVFWYRQTMMQGLELLAYFRNRAPLDDSGMPKDRFSAEMPDATLATLKIQPSEPRDSAVYFCASGRTVKNTEAFFGQGTRLTVV.

V usage is TRBV2 and J usage is TRBJ2-5, with 7 nucleotides matching TRBD2. Germline V gene lookup returns CDR1 SNHLY and CDR2 FYNNEI. V was pared by 2 bases and J by 3 bases, with 9 bases of the junction left unmatched. The CDR3 extends over 16 amino acids. CDR3: CASSEPSSGFKETQYF. CDR3 DNA: TGTGCCAGCAGTGAACCCTCTAGCGGATTCAAAGAGACCCAGTACTTC.

The table lists this clone with a count of one. The gene calls are TRBV27 and TRBJ2-7; 8 bases fit TRBD2. V trimming: 4 bases; J trimming: 6 bases; junction bases outside the gene matches: 11. The CDR3 loop spans 15 amino acids. CDR1 is MNHEY and CDR2 is SMNVEV in the germline V gene (reference sequence). CDR3 coding DNA: TGTGCCAGCAGTTCCCCGGGGACTAGTTTGACCGAGCAGTACTTC. It specifies CASSSPGTSLTEQYF.

The count of this clone is one. The chain joins TRBV6-5 to TRBJ1-2; no firm D call. The CDR3 runs 15 residues. V lost 2 bases to trimming and J lost 6 bases, with 16 bases between them. The germline gives CDR1 MNHEY, CDR2 SVGAGI. The CDR3 spells CASSYSDGIRDGYTF. The DNA for the CDR3 is TGTGCCAGCAGTTACAGCGACGGGATTCGAGATGGCTACACCTTC.

J is TRBJ2-2 and V is TRBV2, with 12 bases aligning to TRBD2. V was pared by 10 bases and J by 5 bases, with 5 bases of the junction left unmatched. The germline gives CDR1 SNHLY, CDR2 FYNNEI. The CDR3 length is 14 residues. The DNA of the CDR3 is TGTGCCACACCACTAGCGGGGGGAACCGGGGAGCTGTTTTTT. Amino acid sequence: CATPLAGGTGELFF. The complete variable domain, with remaining parts taken from reference TRBV2 and TRBJ2-2, reads EPEVTQTPSHQVTQMGQEVILRCVPISNHLYFYWYRQILGQKVEFLVSFYNNEISEKSEIFDDQFSVERPDGSNFTLKIRSTKLEDSAMYFCATPLAGGTGELFFGEGSRLTVL.

This chain joins TRBV2 and TRBJ2-1, with TRBD2 as a possible D gene (5 bases). Germline CDR1 SNHLY, CDR2 FYNNEI. There are 16 residues in the CDR3. With 3 bases removed from V and 6 bases from J, the gap between germline ends came to 18 bases. The CDR3, as DNA: TGTGCCAGCAGTGACGGGTTAAACAGAGGACTCAATGAGCAGTTCTTC. This sequence encodes CASSDGLNRGLNEQFF.

This chain links TRBV11-2 with TRBJ2-5; TRBD1 is a possible D gene (5 bases). The DNA end is a closer match to TRBJ2-7, so the J assignment may be wrong. CDR1 is SGHAT, CDR2 FQNNGV, per germline. This CDR3 is 12 amino acids long. The CDR3 DNA is TGTGCCAGCAGCTTAGACGACAGCGAGCAGTACTTC. This translates into CASSLDDSEQYF.

The rearrangement uses TRBV2 and TRBJ2-6; TRBD1 is a possible D gene (5 bases). CDR3 length equals 15 residues. Germline lookup yields CDR1 SNHLY and CDR2 FYNNEI. V lost 6 bases and J 1 base, leaving 10 bases between the germline ends. CDR3: CASSARVSGANVLTF. The CDR3 DNA follows: TGTGCCAGCAGCGCCAGGGTATCTGGGGCCAACGTCCTGACTTTC.

The rearrangement joins TRBV15 to TRBJ1-2, with 8 nucleotides matching TRBD1. The CDR3 loop spans 15 amino acids. V gave up 0 bases and J gave up 7 bases; unmatched junction bases: 7. In germline, CDR1 is LNHNV, CDR2 YYDKDF (reference sequence). This chain's CDR3 is CATSRDLRTGTGYTF. The DNA for the CDR3 is TGTGCCACCAGCAGAGATCTGAGGACAGGGACTGGCTACACCTTC.